One sample yielded the 6 T cell receptor beta chains listed below, sequenced in a study of blood T cell repertoires in COVID-19. The repertoire was sequenced with immunoSEQ multiplex PCR; TCRdb's copy has only in-frame clones and lacks some. The repertoire includes around 340,000 clones, 83% of them detected once, and 2.5% to 3% sits in the top ten. The source material was peripheral blood. The receptors were sampled from a man in his thirties or forties with active or convalescent COVID-19.

The CDR3 nucleotides are TGTGCCAGCAGTTACACACACCGCTCTGGAAACACCATATATTTT. This gives the protein CASSYTHRSGNTIYF. This chain joins TRBV6-5 and TRBJ1-3; no reliable D call. Germline V gene data show CDR1 as MNHEY and CDR2 as SVGAGI. Trimming pared 2 bases from V and 0 bases from J, leaving 8 bases between. The CDR3 is made up of 15 amino acids.

The genes are TRBV2 and TRBJ2-5; a weak D match, TRBD2 (5 bases). The CDR3 is 13 amino acids. In germline, CDR1 is SNHLY, CDR2 FYNNEI. V was pared by 6 bases and J by 5 bases, with 13 bases between. CDR3 nucleotide sequence: TGTGCCAGCAGCGTGGAGAGGGAGGAGACCCAGTACTTC. It is translated as CASSVEREETQYF.

This chain uses TRBV7-2 with TRBJ2-7; 12 bases align to TRBD2. Trimming cost V 5 bases and J 6 bases; bases outside gene matches: 8. The CDR3 loop spans 15 amino acids. CDR1 is SGHTA, CDR2 FQGNSA, per germline. For the CDR3, the DNA is TGTGCCAGCAGCCCTCGACTAGCGGGAGACATCGAGCAGTACTTC. Amino acid sequence: CASSPRLAGDIEQYF.

This clone has just one count. The V and J genes are TRBV30 and TRBJ2-4; 11 bases fit TRBD2. J lost 6 bases, V lost 3 bases, and 10 bases had no gene match. CDR1 and CDR2 (germline): GTSNPN, SVGIG (reference sequence). This CDR3 spans 16 amino acids. In DNA form, the CDR3 reads TGTGCCTGGAGCCTTGGACTAGCGGGCCCCTTAAACATTCAGTACTTC. Translating it yields CAWSLGLAGPLNIQYF. Looking up the rest from reference TRBV30 and TRBJ2-4 gives the full variable domain: SQTIHQWPATLVQPVGSPLSLECTVEGTSNPNLYWYRQAAGRGLQLLFYSVGIGQISSEVPQNLSASRPQDRQFILSSKKLLLSDSGFYLCAWSLGLAGPLNIQYFGAGTRLSVL.

The chain uses TRBV27 and TRBJ1-1, with TRBD1 as a possible D gene (5 bases). The CDR3 covers 14 residues. Germline V lookup: CDR1 MNHEY, CDR2 SMNVEV (reference sequence). The V end was cut by 1 base, the J end by 4 bases, with 10 bases between. This CDR3 reads CASSLWGDGTEAFF. The CDR3 DNA sequence: TGTGCCAGCAGTTTATGGGGGGATGGCACTGAAGCTTTCTTT.

The genes are TRBV6-5 and TRBJ1-4, with unresolved D. The CDR3 runs to 15 residues. V gave up 0 bases and J gave up 7 bases, with 12 bases separating them. Germline V gives CDR1 MNHEY, CDR2 SVGAGI. DNA for the CDR3: TGTGCCAGCAGTTACTCGAGGGCCGGCGCTGAAAAACTGTTTTTT. This encodes CASSYSRAGAEKLFF.